These 8 T cell receptor beta chains were all obtained from the same sample, sequenced in a study of response to subunit inactivated influenza vaccine. From the RT-PCR reads, TCRdb called clonotypes with MiXCR, one entry per CDR3 protein. The table lists around 580,000 distinct CDR3 sequences, roughly 10% of them singletons. The sample in question was PBMCs from blood, obtained on the day of vaccination. These receptors were taken from a man between 45 and 60 years old who received an inactivated influenza vaccine.

This sequence joins TRBV12-3 or TRBV12-4 and TRBJ1-6, with a possible D match to TRBD1 (6 bases). Trimming cost V 5 bases and J 9 bases, with 23 bases left between them. The CDR3 loop spans 17 amino acids. The CDR3 DNA reads TGTGCCAGCAGTCTAGGGACATTCCACACCATAGGTTCACCCCTCCACTTT. This codes for CASSLGTFHTIGSPLHF.

This clonotype was seen a few times. The chain recombines TRBV7-3 with TRBJ2-1, with 11 nucleotides matching TRBD2. There are 16 residues in the CDR3. J lost 4 bases, V lost 5 bases, and 7 bases had no gene match. The V gene's germline CDR1 is SGHTA and CDR2 FQGTGA. The CDR3, as DNA: TGTGCCAGCAGCCCACTGGGACTAGCGGAATACAATGAGCAGTTCTTC. This gives the protein CASSPLGLAEYNEQFF.

This clonotype has only a few counts. The chain employs TRBV7-6 and TRBJ2-7; TRBD2 is a possible D gene (7 bases). This CDR3 is 17 amino acids long. The V end was cut by 4 bases, the J end by 3 bases, with 22 bases between. CDR1 SGHVS and CDR2 FNYEAQ come from the germline V gene. The CDR3 DNA follows: TGTGCCAGCAGCTCAGCGGTGGCTGCCGGGGGGCTCTACGAGCAGTACTTC. This translates into CASSSAVAAGGLYEQYF. The full variable domain, rest sourced from reference TRBV7-6 and TRBJ2-7, is GAGVSQSPRYKVTKRGQDVALRCDPISGHVSLYWYRQALGQGPEFLTYFNYEAQQDKSGLPNDRFSAERPEGSISTLTIQRTEQRDSAMYRCASSSAVAAGGLYEQYFGPGTRLTVT.

This clonotype was observed a few times. The chain combines TRBV5-1 with TRBJ1-1; D is ambiguous. CDR1 SGHRS and CDR2 YFSETQ come from the germline V gene. Trimming took off 4 bases at V and 0 bases at J, with 10 bases between the two ends. The CDR3 sequence is 14 residues long. The chain's CDR3 is CASSPGPVNTEAFF. The DNA of the CDR3 is TGCGCCAGCAGCCCTGGACCGGTGAACACTGAAGCTTTCTTT.

This clonotype was counted many times. V gene TRBV6-2 or TRBV6-3 combines with J gene TRBJ2-5; D is unresolved. Germline loops: CDR1 MNHEY, CDR2 SVGEGT. V was shortened by 6 bases and J by 1 base, with 3 bases between the two germline ends. This CDR3 spans 11 amino acids. In nucleotides, the CDR3 is TGTGCCAGCAGAACCCAAGAGACCCAGTACTTC. Encoded protein: CASRTQETQYF.

V gene TRBV20-1 combines with J gene TRBJ2-1, with TRBD2 matching 8 bases. The CDR3 contains 15 residues. Germline CDR1 is DFQATT and CDR2 is SNEGSKA (reference sequence). Trimming cost V 5 bases and J 7 bases; bases outside gene matches: 13. For the CDR3, the DNA is TGCAGTGCTGTGAGACCGGGAGGGTCCGGGAATGAGCAGTTCTTC. This gives the protein CSAVRPGGSGNEQFF.

This clonotype was found a few times. The chain combines TRBV5-1 with TRBJ2-1, with D perhaps matching TRBD2 (5 bases). The CDR3 is 12 residues long. From germline, CDR1 is SGHRS and CDR2 YFSETQ. The V end lost 7 bases, the J end lost 10 bases, and 15 bases lay between the germline ends. The CDR3 region has the DNA TGCGCCAGCGGCAAAGGACTGGCCGAGCAGTTCTTC. This sequence encodes CASGKGLAEQFF.

The chain carries TRBV10-3 and TRBJ2-3, with D tentatively TRBD1 (5 bases). Germline V gene sequence: CDR1 ENHRY, CDR2 SYGVKD. V lost 5 bases and J 3 bases, leaving 15 bases between the germline ends. There are 15 residues in the CDR3. This CDR3 reads CAISWQQGRTDTQYF. The DNA for the CDR3 is TGTGCCATCAGTTGGCAGCAGGGTAGGACAGATACGCAGTATTTT.